The text below deals with one T cell receptor (beta chain). CDR3 size: 15 residues. With V trimmed by 4 bases and J by 8 bases, 6 bases remained unmatched. Germline CDR1 SGHVS, CDR2 FNYEAQ. This record belongs to a study of technical replicates of blood from several donors. Method: immunoSEQ multiplex PCR; TCRdb's copy keeps in-frame clones and lacks some. The sample lists some 60,000 clones, approximately 89% occurring once. The sample comprised PBMCs. The chain combines TRBV7-6 with TRBJ1-6, with TRBD1 identical over 9 bases. The receptor was isolated from a human donor in good health. Some clones in this sample may be carry-over from other donors' samples. This chain's CDR3 is CASSSEGQGDSPLHF. In DNA, the CDR3 is TGTGCCAGCAGCTCGGAGGGACAGGGAGATTCACCCCTCCACTTT.